This T cell receptor (beta chain) was sequenced during a study of blood T cell repertoires in COVID-19. Overall study context: There were acute and convalescent COVID-19 samples, and they came from the United States, Italy and Spain. The cDNA or gDNA used as material had been derived from T cells, B-cell-depleted T cells, or PBMCs.

Methods used by the authors: How many nucleated cells were present was estimated from reference gene primer amplification. Using immunoSEQ multiplex PCR, the repertoire was profiled, and TCRdb retains in-frame clones only, with some absent. V, J and clone size were drawn from that table, and D and trimming were deduced from the DNA. Among about 75,000 clones listed, more than 75% were seen once. Germline V gene sequence: CDR1 MDHEN, CDR2 SYDVKM. Trimming pared 3 bases from V and 7 bases from J, leaving 12 bases between. CDR3 length: 13 residues. What was sequenced was peripheral blood. This TCR was sampled from a human donor in a cohort sampled during active COVID-19. V usage is TRBV28 and J usage is TRBJ1-2; tentative D call: TRBD1 (6 bases). The CDR3 here is CASSLRGAGGYTF. CDR3 DNA: TGTGCCAGCAGTTTGCGGGGGGCCGGTGGCTACACCTTC.